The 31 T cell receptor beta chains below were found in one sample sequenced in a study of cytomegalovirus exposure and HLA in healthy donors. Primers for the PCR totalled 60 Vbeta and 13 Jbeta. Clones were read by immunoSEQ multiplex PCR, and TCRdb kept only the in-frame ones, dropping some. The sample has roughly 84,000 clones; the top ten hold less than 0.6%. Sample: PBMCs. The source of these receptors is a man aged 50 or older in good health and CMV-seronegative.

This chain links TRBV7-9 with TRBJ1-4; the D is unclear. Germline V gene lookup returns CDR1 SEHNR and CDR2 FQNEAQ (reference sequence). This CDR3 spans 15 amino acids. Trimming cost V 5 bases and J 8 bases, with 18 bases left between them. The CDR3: CASSPRTDYREKLFF. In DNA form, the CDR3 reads TGTGCCAGCAGCCCCCGCACAGATTACCGGGAAAAACTGTTTTTT.

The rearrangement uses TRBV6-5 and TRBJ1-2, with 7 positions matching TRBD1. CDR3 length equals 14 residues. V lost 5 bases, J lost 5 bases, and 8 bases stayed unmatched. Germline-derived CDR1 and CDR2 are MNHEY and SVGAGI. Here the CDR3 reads CASSPRDSRYGYTF. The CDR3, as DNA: TGTGCCAGCAGTCCCCGGGACAGCAGATATGGCTACACCTTC.

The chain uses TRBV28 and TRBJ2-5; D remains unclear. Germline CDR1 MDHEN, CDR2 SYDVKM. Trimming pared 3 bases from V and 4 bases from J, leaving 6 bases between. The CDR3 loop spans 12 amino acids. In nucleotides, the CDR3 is TGTGCCAGCAGTTTTCTAGGAGAGACCCAGTACTTC. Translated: CASSFLGETQYF.

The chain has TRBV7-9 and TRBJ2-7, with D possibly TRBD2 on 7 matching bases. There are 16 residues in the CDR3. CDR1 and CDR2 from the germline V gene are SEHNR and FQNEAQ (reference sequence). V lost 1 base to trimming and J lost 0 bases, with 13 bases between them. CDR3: CASSLGGGAFSYEQYF. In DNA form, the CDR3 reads TGTGCCAGCAGCTTAGGAGGGGGGGCATTCTCCTACGAGCAGTACTTC.

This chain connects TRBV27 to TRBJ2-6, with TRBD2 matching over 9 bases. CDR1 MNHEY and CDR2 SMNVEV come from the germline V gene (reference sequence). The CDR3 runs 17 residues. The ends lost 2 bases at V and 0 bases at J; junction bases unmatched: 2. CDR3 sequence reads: CASSLGGGASGANVLTF. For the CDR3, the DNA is TGTGCCAGCAGTTTAGGCGGGGGGGCCTCTGGGGCCAACGTCCTGACTTTC. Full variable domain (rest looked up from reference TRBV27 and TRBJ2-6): EAQVTQNPRYLITVTGKKLTVTCSQNMNHEYMSWYRQDPGLGLRQIYYSMNVEVTDKGDVPEGYKVSRKEKRNFPLILESPSPNQTSLYFCASSLGGGASGANVLTFGAGSRLTVL.

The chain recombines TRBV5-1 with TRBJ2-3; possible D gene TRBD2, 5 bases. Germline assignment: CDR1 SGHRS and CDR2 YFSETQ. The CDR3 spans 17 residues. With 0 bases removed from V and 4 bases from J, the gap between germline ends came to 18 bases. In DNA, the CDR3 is TGCGCCAGCAGCTTGGAAGCGAGGATGTTGAGGGCAGATACGCAGTATTTT. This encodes CASSLEARMLRADTQYF.

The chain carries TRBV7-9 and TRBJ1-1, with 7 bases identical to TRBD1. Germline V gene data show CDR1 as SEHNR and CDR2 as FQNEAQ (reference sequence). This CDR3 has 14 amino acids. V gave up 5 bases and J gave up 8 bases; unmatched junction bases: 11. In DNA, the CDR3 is TGTGCCAGCAGCATAGAGGGGGCGCGGAGAGAAGCTTTCTTT. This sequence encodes CASSIEGARREAFF.

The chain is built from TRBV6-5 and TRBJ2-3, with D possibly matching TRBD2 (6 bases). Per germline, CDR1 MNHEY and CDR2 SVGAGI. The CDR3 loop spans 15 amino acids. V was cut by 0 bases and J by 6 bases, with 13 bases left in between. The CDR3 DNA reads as TGTGCCAGCAGTTACTCCTACGCTAGCGCGGATACGCAGTATTTT. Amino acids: CASSYSYASADTQYF.

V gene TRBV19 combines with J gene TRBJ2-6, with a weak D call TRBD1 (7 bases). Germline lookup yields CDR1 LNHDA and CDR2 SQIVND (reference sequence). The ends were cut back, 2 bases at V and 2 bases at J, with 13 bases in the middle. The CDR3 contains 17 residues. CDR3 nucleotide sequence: TGTGCCAGTAGTATATCGCAGGGGGGCACTGGGGCCAACGTCCTGACTTTC. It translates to CASSISQGGTGANVLTF.

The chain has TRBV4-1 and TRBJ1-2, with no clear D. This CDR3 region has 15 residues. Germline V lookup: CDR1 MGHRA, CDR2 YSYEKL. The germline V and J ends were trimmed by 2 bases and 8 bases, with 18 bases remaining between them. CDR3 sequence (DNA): TGCGCCAGCAGCCAAAATCTTCGGGGTTCTCGCGGCTACACCTTC. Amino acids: CASSQNLRGSRGYTF.

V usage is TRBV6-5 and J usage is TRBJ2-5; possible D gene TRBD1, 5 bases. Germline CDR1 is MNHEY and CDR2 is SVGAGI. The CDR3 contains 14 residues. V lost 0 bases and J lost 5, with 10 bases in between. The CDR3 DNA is TGTGCCAGCAGTTACTCGAGCAGGGCCGAGACCCAGTACTTC. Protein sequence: CASSYSSRAETQYF.

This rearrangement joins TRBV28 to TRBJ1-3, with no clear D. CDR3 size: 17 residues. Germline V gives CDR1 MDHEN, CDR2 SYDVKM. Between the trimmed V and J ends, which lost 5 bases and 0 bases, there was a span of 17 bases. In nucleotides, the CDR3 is TGTGCCAGCAGTCCTTACCGGACTTACTACTCTGGAAACACCATATATTTT. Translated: CASSPYRTYYSGNTIYF.

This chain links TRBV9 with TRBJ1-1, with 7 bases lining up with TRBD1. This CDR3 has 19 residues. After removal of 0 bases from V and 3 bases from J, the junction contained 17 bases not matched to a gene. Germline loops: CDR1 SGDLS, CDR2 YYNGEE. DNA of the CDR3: TGTGCCAGCAGCGTAGATGTTTTGGGACAGCGACTTAGGGACACTGAAGCTTTCTTT. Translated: CASSVDVLGQRLRDTEAFF.

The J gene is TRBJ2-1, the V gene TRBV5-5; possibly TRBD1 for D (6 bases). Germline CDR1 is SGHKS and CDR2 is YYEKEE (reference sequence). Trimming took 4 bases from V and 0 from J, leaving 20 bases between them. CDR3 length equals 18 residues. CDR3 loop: CASSDTRRGSSSYNEQFF. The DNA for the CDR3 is TGTGCCAGCAGCGATACCCGCAGGGGTAGTAGCTCCTACAATGAGCAGTTCTTC.

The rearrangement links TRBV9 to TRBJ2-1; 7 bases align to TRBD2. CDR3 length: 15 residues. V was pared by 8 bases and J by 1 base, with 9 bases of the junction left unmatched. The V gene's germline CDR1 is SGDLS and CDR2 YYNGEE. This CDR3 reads CASGLGGGSYNEQFF. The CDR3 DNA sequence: TGTGCCAGTGGCCTGGGGGGGGGTTCCTACAATGAGCAGTTCTTC.

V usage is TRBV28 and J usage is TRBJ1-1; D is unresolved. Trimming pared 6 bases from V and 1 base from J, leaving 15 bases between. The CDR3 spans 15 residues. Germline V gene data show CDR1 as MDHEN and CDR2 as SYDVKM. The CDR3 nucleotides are TGTGCCAGCAGGCCGACAAGCTCTCGGAACACTGAAGCTTTCTTT. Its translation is CASRPTSSRNTEAFF. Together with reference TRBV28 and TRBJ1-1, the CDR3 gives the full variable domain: DVKVTQSSRYLVKRTGEKVFLECVQDMDHENMFWYRQDPGLGLRLIYFSYDVKMKEKGDIPEGYSVSREKKERFSLILESASTNQTSMYLCASRPTSSRNTEAFFGQGTRLTVV.

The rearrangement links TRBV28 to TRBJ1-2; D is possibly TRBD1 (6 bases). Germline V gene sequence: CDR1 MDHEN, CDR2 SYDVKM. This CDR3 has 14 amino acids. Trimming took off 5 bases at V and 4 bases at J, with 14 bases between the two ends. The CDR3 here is CASSPADSPYGYTF. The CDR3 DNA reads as TGTGCCAGCAGTCCAGCGGACAGTCCCTATGGCTACACCTTC.

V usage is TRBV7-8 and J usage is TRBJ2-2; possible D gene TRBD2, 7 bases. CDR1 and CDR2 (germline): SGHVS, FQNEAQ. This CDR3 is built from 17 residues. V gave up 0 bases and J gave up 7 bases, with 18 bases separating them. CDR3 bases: TGTGCCAGCAGCTTAGCGGGGGGGCGATTAGATGTCGGGGAGCTGTTTTTT. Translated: CASSLAGGRLDVGELFF.

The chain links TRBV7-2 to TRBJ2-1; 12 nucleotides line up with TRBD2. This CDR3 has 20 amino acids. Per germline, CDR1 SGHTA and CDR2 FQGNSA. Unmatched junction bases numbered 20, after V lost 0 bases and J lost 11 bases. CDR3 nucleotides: TGTGCCAGCAGCTTAGCGCCTGGGTCTAGCGGGGGGGCCTTTTTTCGTAAGCAGTTCTTC. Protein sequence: CASSLAPGSSGGAFFRKQFF.

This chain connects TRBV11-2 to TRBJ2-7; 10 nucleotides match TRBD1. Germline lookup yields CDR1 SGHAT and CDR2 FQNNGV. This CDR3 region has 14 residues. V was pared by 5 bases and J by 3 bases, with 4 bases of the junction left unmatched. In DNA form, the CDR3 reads TGTGCCAGCAGCGGGACAGGGGCCTTCTACGAGCAGTACTTC. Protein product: CASSGTGAFYEQYF.

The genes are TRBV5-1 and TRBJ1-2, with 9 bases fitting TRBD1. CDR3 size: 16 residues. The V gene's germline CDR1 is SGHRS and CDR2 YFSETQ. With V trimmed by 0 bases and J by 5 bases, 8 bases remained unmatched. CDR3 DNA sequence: TGCGCCAGCAGCTTGGCCGAACAGGGGGCGCGGTATGGCTACACCTTC. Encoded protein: CASSLAEQGARYGYTF.

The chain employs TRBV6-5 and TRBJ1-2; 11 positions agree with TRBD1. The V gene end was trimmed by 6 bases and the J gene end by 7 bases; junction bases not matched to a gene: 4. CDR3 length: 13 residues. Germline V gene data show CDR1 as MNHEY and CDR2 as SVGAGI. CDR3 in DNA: TGTGCCAGCAGGCCGGACAGGGGGCTTGGCTACACCTTC. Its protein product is CASRPDRGLGYTF.

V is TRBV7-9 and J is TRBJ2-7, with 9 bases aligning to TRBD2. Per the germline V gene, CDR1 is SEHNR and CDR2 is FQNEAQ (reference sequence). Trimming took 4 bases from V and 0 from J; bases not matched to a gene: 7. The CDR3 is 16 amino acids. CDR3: CASSYLAGPSSYEQYF. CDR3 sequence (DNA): TGTGCCAGCAGCTACCTAGCGGGGCCAAGCTCCTACGAGCAGTACTTC.

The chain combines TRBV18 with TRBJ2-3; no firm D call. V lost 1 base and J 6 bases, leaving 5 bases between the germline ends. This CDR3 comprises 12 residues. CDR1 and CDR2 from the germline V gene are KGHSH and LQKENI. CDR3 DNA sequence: TGTGCCAGCTCACCACTCTCGGATACGCAGTATTTT. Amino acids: CASSPLSDTQYF.

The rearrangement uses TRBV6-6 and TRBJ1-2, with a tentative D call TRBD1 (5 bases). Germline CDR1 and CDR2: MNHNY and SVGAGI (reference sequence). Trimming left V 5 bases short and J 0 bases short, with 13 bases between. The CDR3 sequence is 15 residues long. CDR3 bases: TGTGCCAGCAGTGATCCGACAGATACTAACTATGGCTACACCTTC. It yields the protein CASSDPTDTNYGYTF.

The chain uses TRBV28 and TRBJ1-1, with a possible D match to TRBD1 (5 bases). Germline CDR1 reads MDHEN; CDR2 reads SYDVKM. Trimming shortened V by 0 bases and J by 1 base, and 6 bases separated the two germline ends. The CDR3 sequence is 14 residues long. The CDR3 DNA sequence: TGTGCCAGCAGTTTATGGGGGGGGAACACTGAAGCTTTCTTT. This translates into CASSLWGGNTEAFF.

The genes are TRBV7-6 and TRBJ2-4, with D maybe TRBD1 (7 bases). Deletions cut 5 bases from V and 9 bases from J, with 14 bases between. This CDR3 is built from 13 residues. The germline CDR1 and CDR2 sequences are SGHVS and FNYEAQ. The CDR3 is CASSEMQGGIQYF. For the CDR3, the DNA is TGTGCCAGCAGCGAGATGCAGGGGGGCATTCAGTACTTC.

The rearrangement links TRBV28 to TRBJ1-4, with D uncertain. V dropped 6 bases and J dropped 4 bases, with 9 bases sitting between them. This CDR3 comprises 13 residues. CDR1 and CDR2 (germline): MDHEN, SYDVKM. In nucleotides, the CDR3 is TGTGCCAGCAGGGGCAGGATTAATGAAAAACTGTTTTTT. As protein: CASRGRINEKLFF.

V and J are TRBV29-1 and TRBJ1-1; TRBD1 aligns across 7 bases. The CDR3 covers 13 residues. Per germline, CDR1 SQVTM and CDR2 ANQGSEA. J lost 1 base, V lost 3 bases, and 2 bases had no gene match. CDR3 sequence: CSVDRTGNTEAFF. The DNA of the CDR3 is TGCAGCGTTGATAGGACAGGGAACACTGAAGCTTTCTTT. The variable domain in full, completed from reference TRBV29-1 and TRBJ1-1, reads SAVISQKPSRDICQRGTSLTIQCQVDSQVTMMFWYRQQPGQSLTLIATANQGSEATYESGFVIDKFPISRPNLTFSTLTVSNMSPEDSSIYLCSVDRTGNTEAFFGQGTRLTVV.

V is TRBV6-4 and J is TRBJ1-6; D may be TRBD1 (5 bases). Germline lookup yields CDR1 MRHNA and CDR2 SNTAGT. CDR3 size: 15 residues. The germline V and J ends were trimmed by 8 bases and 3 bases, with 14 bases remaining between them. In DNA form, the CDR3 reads TGTGCCAGCTCCTCAAGGGGAAGCTATAATTCACCCCTCCACTTT. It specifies CASSSRGSYNSPLHF.

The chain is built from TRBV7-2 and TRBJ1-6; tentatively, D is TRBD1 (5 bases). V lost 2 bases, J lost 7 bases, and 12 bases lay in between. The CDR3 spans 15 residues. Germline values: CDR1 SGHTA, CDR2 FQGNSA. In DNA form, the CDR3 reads TGTGCCAGCAGCTTATGGCAGGGACTAAATTCACCCCTCCACTTT. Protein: CASSLWQGLNSPLHF. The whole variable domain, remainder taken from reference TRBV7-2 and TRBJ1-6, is GAGVSQSPSNKVTEKGKDVELRCDPISGHTALYWYRQSLGQGLEFLIYFQGNSAPDKSGLPSDRFSAERTGGSVSTLTIQRTQQEDSAVYLCASSLWQGLNSPLHFGNGTRLTVT.